The source of this TCR beta chain is a study of blood T cells in healthy people across ages. Caucasian individuals from Russia who were healthy and aged about 6 to 95 acted as donors. PCR was performed a second time for about 6 to 12 cycles using a sample-barcoded 5' primer and a J-beta primer mix. TCRdb re-derived calls from the 5' RACE reads in MiXCR, one entry per CDR3 protein. The data show some 640,000 distinct CDR3 sequences, roughly 30% seen once. This clonotype was recorded at least ten times. The clonotype originates from a woman aged 80 or over in good health. The sample comprised blood.

This chain's CDR3 is CSARNHLARLQETQYF. CDR3 DNA: TGCAGTGCTAGAAACCACCTAGCGAGGCTCCAAGAGACCCAGTACTTC. The V gene is TRBV20-1, the J gene TRBJ2-5, with D possibly TRBD2 on 6 matching bases. The CDR3 spans 16 residues. Trimming removed 2 bases from V and 1 base from J, with 17 bases in between. Germline V gene lookup returns CDR1 DFQATT and CDR2 SNEGSKA (reference sequence).